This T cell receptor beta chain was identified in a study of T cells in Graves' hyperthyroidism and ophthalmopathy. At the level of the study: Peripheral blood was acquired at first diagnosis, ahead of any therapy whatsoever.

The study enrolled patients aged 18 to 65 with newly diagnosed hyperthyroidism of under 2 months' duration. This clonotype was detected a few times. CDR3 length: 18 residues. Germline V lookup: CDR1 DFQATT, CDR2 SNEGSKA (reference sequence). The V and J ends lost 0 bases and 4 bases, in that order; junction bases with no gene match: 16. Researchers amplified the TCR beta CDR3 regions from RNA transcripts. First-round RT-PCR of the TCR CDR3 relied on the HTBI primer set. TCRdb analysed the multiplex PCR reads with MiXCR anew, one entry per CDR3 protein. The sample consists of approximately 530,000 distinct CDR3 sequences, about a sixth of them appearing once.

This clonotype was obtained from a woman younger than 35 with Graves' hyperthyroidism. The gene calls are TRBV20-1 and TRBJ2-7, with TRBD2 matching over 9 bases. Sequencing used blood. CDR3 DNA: TGCAGTGCTAGAGATCGGAACAGGGTTGGCGGGAGGGGTTACGAGCAGTACTTC. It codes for CSARDRNRVGGRGYEQYF.